This T cell receptor beta chain was sequenced in a study of cytomegalovirus exposure and HLA in healthy donors. The CDR3 totals 15 residues. Looked up from germline, CDR1 is SGHRS and CDR2 is YFSETQ. Trimming cost V 7 bases and J 4 bases, with 17 bases left between them. Primers included in the PCR were 60 Vbeta and 13 Jbeta primers. Sequencing used immunoSEQ multiplex PCR; TCRdb keeps in-frame clones, though not all of them. Of more than 85,000 clones in the sample, approximately 76% are singletons; the top ten hold 2%. In nominal health when sampled, donors likely had unrecorded immune exposures nonetheless.

The chain links TRBV5-1 to TRBJ2-2, with TRBD1 as a possible D gene (6 bases). Sequences were obtained from PBMCs. The receptor's source is a man aged 40-49 years in good health and CMV-seronegative. In nucleotides, the CDR3 is TGCGCCAGCGGGCGGACAGTAGCTGTCACCGGGGAGCTGTTTTTT. It specifies CASGRTVAVTGELFF.